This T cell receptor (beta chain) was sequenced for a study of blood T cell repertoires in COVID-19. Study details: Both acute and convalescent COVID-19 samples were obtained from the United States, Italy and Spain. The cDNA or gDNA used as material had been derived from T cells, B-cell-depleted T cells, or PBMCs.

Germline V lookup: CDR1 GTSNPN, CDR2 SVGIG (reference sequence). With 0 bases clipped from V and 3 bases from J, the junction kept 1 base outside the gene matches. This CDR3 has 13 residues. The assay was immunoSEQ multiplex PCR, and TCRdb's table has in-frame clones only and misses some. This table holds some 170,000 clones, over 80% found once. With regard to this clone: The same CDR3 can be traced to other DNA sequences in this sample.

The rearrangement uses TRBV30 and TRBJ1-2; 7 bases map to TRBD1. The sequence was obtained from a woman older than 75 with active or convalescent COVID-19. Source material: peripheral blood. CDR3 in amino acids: CAWSVQGDYGYTF. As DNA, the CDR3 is TGTGCCTGGAGTGTTCAGGGGGACTATGGCTACACCTTC.